This section outlines one TCR beta chain sequence together with its context. This entry is derived from a study of technical replicates of blood from a handful of donors. Sequencing used immunoSEQ multiplex PCR; TCRdb keeps in-frame clones, though not all of them. Of 98,000 or so clones listed, approximately 95% were seen once; the top ten hold 0.2% to 0.25%. V lost 0 bases, J lost 3 bases, and 5 bases lay in between. The CDR3 is made up of 13 amino acids. The V gene's germline CDR1 is MNHNS and CDR2 SASEGT. The chain is built from TRBV6-1 and TRBJ1-2; D gene uncertain. The source of this sequence is a human donor in good health. The specimen was T cells isolated from PBMCs. The CDR3 spells CASSEATDYGYTF. The CDR3, as DNA: TGTGCCAGCAGTGAAGCGACTGACTATGGCTACACCTTC.